This T cell receptor (beta chain) was identified in a study of T cells in Graves' hyperthyroidism and ophthalmopathy (dated by TCRdb to between 2019 and 2020). Turning to the overall study: Peripheral blood was sampled at the time of initial diagnosis, prior to any treatment. To identify TCR V-J signatures that set the groups apart, the researchers used a discovery cohort of 100 or so patients, made up of roughly 45 with Graves' ophthalmopathy and about 55 with stable Graves' hyperthyroidism. The roughly 94 discovery patients were randomly divided into training and test sets at a 7:3 ratio. An independent validation cohort of 18 to 20 hyperthyroidism patients and 17 patients who later progressed to ophthalmopathy tested prospective prediction of ophthalmopathy. In addition, the study compared T-cell repertoires in thyroid tissue and in blood from five to seven Graves' hyperthyroidism patients. According to the paper, TCR Vbeta CDR3 sequencing was carried out on approximately 140 peripheral blood samples, which came from 40 to 45 ophthalmopathy, under 80 hyperthyroidism and approximately 17 progressor patients. After sampling, hyperthyroidism patients received methimazole starting at 30 mg daily, and ophthalmopathy patients received high-dose intravenous methylprednisolone.

Amplification of TCR beta CDR3 regions was carried out from RNA transcripts. A first-round RT-PCR of the TCR CDR3 used the HTBI primer set with the Qiagen OneStep RT-PCR kit. The libraries were constructed in a second round of multiplex PCR and then size-selected and purified. Paired-end sequencing of the libraries was performed with 100 bp reads on an Illumina HiSeq2000. In the original analysis: SOAPnuke was used to process the raw data, removing reads that contained adapters or uncalled bases, had a mean Phred below 15, or lacked an exact match to the constant primer or identifier. High-quality paired reads were merged with COPE v1.2.5, and unique nucleotide sequences were defined as clonotypes. MiTCR v1.1 was used to align the clonotypes against IMGT TRBV, TRBD and TRBJ reference segments. Only V-J combinations with frequency above 0.0001, covering approximately 99% of repertoires, were analysed. The TCS score was defined as F50 (clonal expansion) divided by E x V (chaos), with BLOSUM62-based TCRdist calculated between CDR3 peptides within each V-J. Welch's t-statistics and random forest reduced 500 to 650 V-J features to roughly 13, which were used in a naive Bayes classifier (R e1071). The public reads were reanalyzed by TCRdb: fastp trimming at Q25, MiXCR alignment, in-frame beta chains only. Every distinct CDR3 protein forms one entry, paired with its most common genes and DNA. The authors' filters were not applied to this entry. Within this sample are hundreds of thousands of distinct CDR3 sequences, with less than 25% of them counted one time only. The ten top clones hold more than 30% of the sample.

In the case of this clonotype: Its specific antigen is unknown. There are no base qualities to consult, and no much larger clone falls within one base.

In the ophthalmopathy patients, disease was moderately to severely active, with a Clinical Activity Score of 3 or more, a NOSPECS grade of 4 or more, and a duration of less than 3 months. The study excluded patients with uncontrolled infections, other autoimmune diseases, pregnancy or lactation. Diagnoses were established on the basis of clinical symptoms, serum thyroxine and TRAb, thyroid ultrasound, and orbital computed tomography. PBMCs were separated from under 11 ml of fresh peripheral blood using Ficoll-Paque density gradient centrifugation. Total RNA was extracted with Trizol reagent, and quality was checked on an Agilent 2100 Bioanalyzer. Results and caveats for the whole study, not just this receptor: No statistical method was used to fix the sample size in advance, and group allocation was not hidden from the investigators. Most expanded thyroid clonotypes (frequency above 0.001) were also detected in blood, a finding suggesting that blood repertoires may reflect thyroid immune responses. A 13 V-J signature model separated ophthalmopathy from stable hyperthyroidism, with 87.88% sensitivity and 81.08% specificity in cross-validation and 80%/75% in testing. During validation, the model predicted progression to ophthalmopathy a median of around 7 months ahead of onset, with 70.59% sensitivity and less than 85% specificity.

Sequencing was done on a sample of blood. The clonotype was recovered from a man under 40 with Graves' ophthalmopathy.

The CDR3 reads CSSPGLGSSTQYF. The nucleotides read TGCAGCTCCCCGGGACTAGGTTCCTCTACGCAGTATTTT. The chain is assembled from TRBV29-1 and TRBJ2-3, with TRBD2 identical over 8 junction bases. The CDR3 spans 13 residues, from the cysteine through the phenylalanine. The only DNA kept is the CDR3, 39 bases in frame from the first base. V ends up 8 bases short and J 8 bases short, with an unmatched junction base count of 12. The germline V gene yields SQVTM for CDR1 and ANQGSEA for CDR2.